This T cell receptor beta chain emerged from a study of CD8 T cells in Susac syndrome. CDR3 length equals 14 residues. Germline V gene lookup returns CDR1 MGHRA and CDR2 YSYEKL. Trimming took off 1 base at V and 5 bases at J, with 9 bases between the two ends. Reverse transcription of roughly 0.5 to 1 ug RNA was carried out with random hexamers. TCRdb re-called the immunoSEQ multiplex PCR reads with MiXCR, one entry per CDR3 protein. This repertoire shows some 240,000 distinct CDR3 sequences, approximately 95% found once; its top ten account for approximately 0.094%. Sequencing was performed on CD4+ T cells from PBMCs. J is TRBJ1-5 and V is TRBV4-1, with a possible D match to TRBD1 (5 bases). This clonotype was sampled from a human donor with Susac syndrome. For the CDR3, the DNA is TGCGCCAGCAGCCAAGGAGGGGCCCATCAGCCCCAGCATTTT. Translation: CASSQGGAHQPQHF.